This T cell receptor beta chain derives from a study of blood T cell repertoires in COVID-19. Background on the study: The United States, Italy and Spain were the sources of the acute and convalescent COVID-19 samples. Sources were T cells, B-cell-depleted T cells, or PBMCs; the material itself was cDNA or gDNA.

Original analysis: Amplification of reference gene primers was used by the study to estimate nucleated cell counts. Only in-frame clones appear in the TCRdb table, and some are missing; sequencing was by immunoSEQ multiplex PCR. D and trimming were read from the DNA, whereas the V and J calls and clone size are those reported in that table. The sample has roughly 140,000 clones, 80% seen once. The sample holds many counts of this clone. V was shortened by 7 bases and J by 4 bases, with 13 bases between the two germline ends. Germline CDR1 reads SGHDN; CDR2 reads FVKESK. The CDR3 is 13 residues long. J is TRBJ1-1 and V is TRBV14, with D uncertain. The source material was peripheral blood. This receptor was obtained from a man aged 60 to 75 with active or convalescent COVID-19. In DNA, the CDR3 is TGTGCCAGCACCGAGGGCGGGAGCACTGAAGCTTTCTTT. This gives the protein CASTEGGSTEAFF.